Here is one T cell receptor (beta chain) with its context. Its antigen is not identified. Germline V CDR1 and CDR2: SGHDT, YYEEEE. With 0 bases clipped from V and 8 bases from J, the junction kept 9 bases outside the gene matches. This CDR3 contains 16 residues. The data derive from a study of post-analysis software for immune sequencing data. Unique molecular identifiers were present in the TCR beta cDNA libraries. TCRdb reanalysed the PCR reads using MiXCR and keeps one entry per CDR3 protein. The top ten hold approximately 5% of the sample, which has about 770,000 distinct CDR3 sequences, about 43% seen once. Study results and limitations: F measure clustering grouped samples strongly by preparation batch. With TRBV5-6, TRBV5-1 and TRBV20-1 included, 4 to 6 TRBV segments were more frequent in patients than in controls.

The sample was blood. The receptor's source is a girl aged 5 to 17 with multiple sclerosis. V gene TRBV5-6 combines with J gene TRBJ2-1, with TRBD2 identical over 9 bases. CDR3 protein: CASSLAAGGFLYEQFF. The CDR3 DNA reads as TGTGCCAGCAGCTTGGCCGCGGGAGGGTTTCTTTATGAGCAGTTCTTC.